This paragraph covers one T cell receptor (beta chain) sequence. Its specific antigen is unknown. Base qualities are not recorded, but no much larger clone differs from it by a single base. The library was prepared using 5' RACE. Sequencing used an Illumina HiSeq 2500. A second roughly 6 to 11 cycle PCR used a sample-barcoded 5' primer and a J-beta primer mix. Each TCR beta cDNA molecule received a unique molecular identifier from a template-switch 5' adaptor carrying 12 random nucleotides. Each sample yielded at least 3 million CDR3-containing paired-end reads. First-strand cDNA synthesis was performed from all RNA using the Mint cDNA synthesis kit, with priming by a TRBC-specific oligonucleotide. Following uracil-DNA glycosylase treatment, a first 18-cycle PCR with universal primers M1SS and BC2_uni_R was performed on all cDNA. Processing in the source paper ran as follows. For normalization, 1 million high-quality reads were randomly selected from each sample, with every read carrying a distinct molecular identifier. Instead of being binned into consensus sequences, reads with shared molecular identifiers were discarded. MiTCR, set to a Q25 quality threshold and the strictest error-elimination algorithm, was used for CDR3 identification, clonotype clustering and error correction. A nonparametric unseen species model using Euler transformation provided a lower-bound estimate of total TCR beta diversity. In TCRdb, the public reads were trimmed at Q25 with fastp and aligned with MiXCR, with productive beta chains retained. One record per CDR3 amino acid sequence lists the most common genes and DNA. What appears here as the V and J calls and clone size reflects TCRdb's work, not the paper's. Counted in this sample were 1.5 million to 2 million distinct CDR3 sequences; roughly 27% of them appeared once. The ten largest clones add up to 7.7% of the sample.

The data are from a study of blood T cells in healthy people across ages (dated by TCRdb to the mid-2010s). In terms of the full investigation: Template switching captured roughly one uniquely barcoded TCR beta cDNA molecule per two T cells in model experiments. To track age-related changes in TCR beta repertoire diversity, the study relied on deep sequencing normalized with unique cDNA molecular identifiers. The donors were divided into four age groups: young (average approximately 17 years), middle-aged (over 35), aged (about 60) and long-lived (nearly 85). Donors of different ages were randomly distributed across sequencing lanes to avoid experimental bias. The study analyzed two additional independent replicas of 1 million unique cDNA reads from the same blood draw for two donors, one aged 18 to 29 and one aged 80 or older.

The 39 donors, aged about 6 to 95 years, were systemically healthy Caucasian individuals from Russia. Ten milliliters of peripheral blood were drawn from each donor into EDTA-treated Vacutainer tubes. Ficoll-Paque density-gradient centrifugation was used to isolate PBMCs, with at least 6.5 million per sample. Trizol reagent was used to extract total RNA from the PBMCs, yielding at least 6 micrograms per sample. Naive CD45RAhigh/CD27high T cell percentages were measured by flow cytometry on a PBMC aliquot from every donor. V was cut back by 4 bases and J by 3 bases, leaving a gap of 14 bases between them. The CDR3, from cysteine to phenylalanine, totals 15 residues. Here the CDR3 DNA is all that survives: 45 bases in frame from base 1. As encoded in the germline V gene, CDR1 is SNHLY while CDR2 is FYNNEI. What the research found in general, with its limitations: Conclusive comparison of naive and antigen-experienced compartments was prevented by the profiling of bulk unsorted PBMCs. Compared with the aged group, the long-lived group had more naive CD4+ T cells, fewer expanded clones and increased TCR diversity, a pattern suggesting age selection. The CMV infection status of donors was not known, potentially confounding age-related changes in expanded clonotypes. Total diversity estimates from one million sequenced T cells were considered lower bounds and underestimates. There was a strong correlation between observed TCR beta diversity and the percentage of naive T cells measured by flow cytometry. As age increased, observed TCR beta diversity per million T cells dropped in a roughly linear way, and a significant reduction was already evident by age approximately 40.

The sample taken for sequencing was blood. This clonotype was obtained from a woman in her twenties or thirties in good health. The rearrangement joined TRBV2 to TRBJ2-3; the D gene is possibly TRBD1, with 6 bases matching. The CDR3 is CASSGSGTGTDTQYF. The DNA reads as follows: TGTGCCAGCAGTGGATCCGGCACAGGGACAGATACGCAGTATTTT. Where the CDR3 stops, the reference TRBV2 and TRBJ2-3 genes take over; the full variable domain is EPEVTQTPSHQVTQMGQEVILRCVPISNHLYFYWYRQILGQKVEFLVSFYNNEISEKSEIFDDQFSVERPDGSNFTLKIRSTKLEDSAMYFCASSGSGTGTDTQYFGPGTRLTVL.